These 5 T cell receptor beta chains came from one sample sequenced in a study of Ad26.COV2.S vaccination and SARS-CoV-2 variants. Indicated treatment: about 20 received Ad26.COV2.S at low or high dose, single or two shots; 5 received placebo; per-sample allocation not given. Samples came from day 63 after the first vaccine or placebo injection. Produced via immunoSEQ multiplex PCR; TCRdb's table is partial and in-frame only. The data contain around 450,000 clones, 80% to 90% of them singletons. Here the sequenced sample was peripheral blood, taken in a trial of Ad26.COV2.S vaccine versus placebo. The receptors here all came from a person between 18 and 65 years old who received the Ad26.COV2.S COVID-19 vaccine or a placebo.

The chain combines TRBV7-9 with TRBJ2-3, with 8 bases that match TRBD2. J was trimmed by 0 bases and V by 1 base; bases with no gene match: 12. This CDR3 has 19 amino acids. In germline, CDR1 is SEHNR, CDR2 FQNEAQ (reference sequence). CDR3 sequence (DNA): TGTGCCAGCAGCTTAGGCCACTCGAGGACTAGCCGGAGCACAGATACGCAGTATTTT. Its translation is CASSLGHSRTSRSTDTQYF.

This sequence joins TRBV11-1 and TRBJ2-1; no reliable D call. The germline V gene encodes CDR1 SGHAT and CDR2 FQDESV (reference sequence). V dropped 5 bases and J dropped 6 bases, with 11 bases sitting between them. The CDR3 is made up of 13 amino acids. For the CDR3, the DNA is TGTGCCAGCAGCGCTCTATGGGGCAATGAGCAGTTCTTC. Translation: CASSALWGNEQFF. The full variable domain, completed using reference TRBV11-1 and TRBJ2-1, is EAEVAQSPRYKITEKSQAVAFWCDPISGHATLYWYRQILGQGPELLVQFQDESVVDDSQLPKDRFSAERLKGVDSTLKIQPAELGDSAMYLCASSALWGNEQFFGPGTRLTVL.

The J gene is TRBJ1-4, the V gene TRBV28; TRBD1 might be the D (6 bases). The V gene's germline CDR1 is MDHEN and CDR2 SYDVKM. The ends were cut back, 4 bases at V and 11 bases at J, with 23 bases in the middle. The CDR3 is 16 amino acids. CDR3 sequence: CASSSLSGGQLSKLFF. The CDR3 nucleotides read TGTGCCAGCAGTTCCCTATCTGGGGGGCAACTGAGTAAACTGTTTTTT.

The chain uses TRBV30 and TRBJ1-3, with D unresolved. The CDR3 has 15 amino acids. Germline V gene lookup returns CDR1 GTSNPN and CDR2 SVGIG (reference sequence). Trimming pared 0 bases from V and 0 bases from J, leaving 9 bases between. CDR3 coding DNA: TGTGCCTGGAGTGTACTTCTAAGCTCTGGAAACACCATATATTTT. This codes for CAWSVLLSSGNTIYF.

The chain carries TRBV10-3 and TRBJ1-1; TRBD1 aligns across 8 bases. CDR1 and CDR2 from the germline V gene are ENHRY and SYGVKD. The V gene end was trimmed by 2 bases and the J gene end by 7 bases; junction bases not matched to a gene: 3. The CDR3 contains 13 residues. This CDR3 is CAISEQGAVEAFF. The CDR3 DNA follows: TGTGCCATCAGTGAGCAGGGGGCTGTTGAAGCTTTCTTT.